The present T cell receptor beta chain was sequenced within a study of blood T cell repertoires in COVID-19 (TCRdb year 2020). Some background on the complete study: Samples covering the acute and convalescent phases of COVID-19 were provided by collaborators in the United States, Italy and Spain. The material from the prospective study consisted of cDNA or gDNA derived from T cells, B-cell-depleted T cells, or PBMCs. Subjects who had been exposed to COVID-19, were actively infected with it, or had recovered from it provided the deeply sampled blood TCRbeta repertoires that made up the dataset. The repertoires were released in a freely available public database meant as a resource for research on the immune response to SARS-CoV-2. The samples were drawn from the first 160 participants of the ongoing ImmuneRACE study and from 950 to 1,500 subjects provided by 6 global collaborators. Sample metadata almost always included a de-identified subject ID, COVID-19 status, age in years and sex. Where HLA class I and class II types were available, the types were taken from metadata supplied by the sample provider, not from assay-based typing. The research as a whole found: How much clinical and demographic metadata was included differed by source and by participant, and the metadata was provided uncurated.

A word on this clone: The specificity of this receptor is unknown. Base qualities are not at hand, and no much larger clone is one base apart.

Collaborating institutions collected whole blood in K2EDTA tubes following their own protocols. For TCRbeta analysis, collaborators shipped samples as frozen whole blood, isolated PBMCs, or DNA extracted from either of those sample types. TCRbeta CDR3 regions were amplified from genomic DNA by means of the immunoSEQ Assay, a bias-controlled multiplex PCR. As for the authors' bioinformatics: The number of nucleated cells in each sample was estimated from the amplification of reference gene primers within the assay. Sequence reads were collapsed and filtered to measure the absolute abundance of every unique TCRbeta CDR3 rearrangement. Productive Simpson clonality was computed per sample as the square root of Simpson's diversity index over productive rearrangements. Drawn from immuneACCESS, this table holds only the in-frame rearrangements with V and J called that TCRdb kept. Clones are partly lost; checked studies trace under half to an unresolved V gene and leave the rest unexplained. That table supplies the V and J calls and clone size; D and trimming were determined from the DNA. The sample contains 75,000 to 100,000 clones, 65% to 90% of them found a single time. The ten largest account for around 1.6% of the sample.

Sequences were obtained from peripheral blood. This clonotype originated in an elderly man with acute or convalescent COVID-19.

Here the CDR3 is given as CASSLQVNYGYTF. The DNA sequence is TGTGCCAGCAGTTTACAGGTTAACTATGGCTACACCTTC. In this chain, TRBV12-3 or TRBV12-4 is recombined with TRBJ1-2, with the D gene call left open. Including the terminal cysteine and phenylalanine, the CDR3 comprises 13 residues. Kept here is only the CDR3 DNA, which spans 39 bases and is read in frame from base 1. V loses 2 bases of germline sequence and J loses 1 base, and the interval between the two ends is 5 bases.